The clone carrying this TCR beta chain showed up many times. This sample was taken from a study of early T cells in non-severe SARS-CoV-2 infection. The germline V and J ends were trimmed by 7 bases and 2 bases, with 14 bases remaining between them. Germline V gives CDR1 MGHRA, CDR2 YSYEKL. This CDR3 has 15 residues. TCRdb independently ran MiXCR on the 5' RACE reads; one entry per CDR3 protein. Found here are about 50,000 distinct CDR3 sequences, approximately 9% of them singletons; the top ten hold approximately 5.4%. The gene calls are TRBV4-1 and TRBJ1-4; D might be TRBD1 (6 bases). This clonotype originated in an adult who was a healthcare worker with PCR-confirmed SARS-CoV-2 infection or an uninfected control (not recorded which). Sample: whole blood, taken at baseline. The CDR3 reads CASKWTELTNEKLFF. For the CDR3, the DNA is TGCGCCAGCAAATGGACAGAACTGACTAATGAAAAACTGTTTTTT.